Listed below are T cell receptor beta chains from one sample, sequenced in a study of Ad26.COV2.S vaccination and SARS-CoV-2 variants. The repertoire was sequenced with immunoSEQ multiplex PCR; TCRdb's copy has only in-frame clones and lacks some. The profile shows about 320,000 clones, roughly 86% of them singletons. The sample consisted of peripheral blood, taken in a trial of Ad26.COV2.S vaccine versus placebo. These receptors came from a person aged 18-65 years who received the Ad26.COV2.S COVID-19 vaccine or a placebo. CDR3s leave out the opening cysteine and the closing phenylalanine or tryptophan.

CDR3 protein: ASSPGEGREGYT
V gene: TRBV5-1
J gene: TRBJ1-2
CDR3 length: 12

CDR3 protein: ASRPTGGGNTIY
V gene: TRBV10-2
J gene: TRBJ1-3
CDR3 length: 12

CDR3 protein: ASSYGLGRETQY
V gene: TRBV6-2/TRBV6-3
J gene: TRBJ2-5
CDR3 length: 12

CDR3 protein: ASSDGRVGNEQF
V gene: TRBV6-4
J gene: TRBJ2-1
CDR3 length: 12

CDR3 protein: ASSSLQGTLYEQY
V gene: TRBV5-1
J gene: TRBJ2-7
CDR3 length: 13

CDR3 protein: SVERIAGALSNEQF
V gene: TRBV29-1
J gene: TRBJ2-1
CDR3 length: 14

CDR3 protein: ASSPGTGANVLT
V gene: TRBV5-4
J gene: TRBJ2-6
CDR3 length: 12

CDR3 protein: ASSIVGLNTEAF
V gene: TRBV19
J gene: TRBJ1-1
CDR3 length: 12

CDR3 protein: ASSVGRAYEQY
V gene: TRBV25-1
J gene: TRBJ2-7
CDR3 length: 11

CDR3 protein: AVGTGSSGANVLT
V gene: TRBV7-7
J gene: TRBJ2-6
CDR3 length: 13

CDR3 protein: ASSGGQGAYNEQF
V gene: TRBV9
J gene: TRBJ2-1
CDR3 length: 13

CDR3 protein: ASSSAGGSTMYYNEQF
V gene: TRBV6-2/TRBV6-3
J gene: TRBJ2-1
CDR3 length: 16

CDR3 protein: ASSSGGTSEKLF
V gene: TRBV7-9
J gene: TRBJ1-4
CDR3 length: 12

CDR3 protein: ASSLGGGETQY
V gene: TRBV7-8
J gene: TRBJ2-5
CDR3 length: 11

CDR3 protein: ASSLDGANSPLH
V gene: TRBV7-6
J gene: TRBJ1-6
CDR3 length: 12

CDR3 protein: SVSTGYGEQY
V gene: TRBV29-1
J gene: TRBJ2-7
CDR3 length: 10

CDR3 protein: ATSRRGQGATNEKLF
V gene: TRBV15
J gene: TRBJ1-4
CDR3 length: 15

CDR3 protein: ASSPGGGLEKLF
V gene: TRBV18
J gene: TRBJ1-4
CDR3 length: 12

CDR3 protein: ASSSVGGRPQH
V gene: TRBV5-1
J gene: TRBJ1-5
CDR3 length: 11

CDR3 protein: ASSWDSYQPQH
V gene: TRBV5-1
J gene: TRBJ1-5
CDR3 length: 11

CDR3 protein: ASKVDGNEQF
V gene: TRBV2
J gene: TRBJ2-1
CDR3 length: 10

CDR3 protein: ASRGQAGVQPQH
V gene: TRBV19
J gene: TRBJ1-5
CDR3 length: 12

CDR3 protein: ASSSNREETQY
V gene: TRBV7-8
J gene: TRBJ2-5
CDR3 length: 11

CDR3 protein: LGGCSGNTIY
V gene: TRBV6-5
J gene: TRBJ1-3
CDR3 length: 10

CDR3 protein: ASSLDTFSMEAF
V gene: TRBV5-1
J gene: TRBJ1-1
CDR3 length: 12

CDR3 protein: ASSRIGEKLF
V gene: TRBV12-3/TRBV12-4
J gene: TRBJ1-4
CDR3 length: 10

CDR3 protein: ASSLGLGATF
V gene: TRBV7-2
J gene: TRBJ2-1
CDR3 length: 10

CDR3 protein: ASSYGLGAGARYEQY
V gene: TRBV6-2/TRBV6-3
J gene: TRBJ2-7
CDR3 length: 15

CDR3 protein: ASSESRLAKNIQY
V gene: TRBV10-1
J gene: TRBJ2-4
CDR3 length: 13

CDR3 protein: ASTRDRADGYT
V gene: TRBV12-3/TRBV12-4
J gene: TRBJ1-2
CDR3 length: 11

CDR3 protein: ASSPGRVWRTNEKLF
V gene: TRBV6-6
J gene: TRBJ1-4
CDR3 length: 15

CDR3 protein: ASSTDSHGSGELF
V gene: TRBV21-1
J gene: TRBJ2-2
CDR3 length: 13

CDR3 protein: AISTGSRELF
V gene: TRBV28
J gene: TRBJ2-2
CDR3 length: 10

CDR3 protein: ASSLEGFNYGYT
V gene: TRBV7-2
J gene: TRBJ1-2
CDR3 length: 12

CDR3 protein: AWSSRLAGGDTQY
V gene: TRBV30
J gene: TRBJ2-3
CDR3 length: 13

CDR3 protein: ASSLGGRQY
V gene: TRBV7-2
J gene: TRBJ2-7
CDR3 length: 9

CDR3 protein: ASSQQVPGGYT
V gene: TRBV6-5
J gene: TRBJ1-2
CDR3 length: 11

CDR3 protein: ASSKGSLGVGDTQY
V gene: TRBV2
J gene: TRBJ2-3
CDR3 length: 14

CDR3 protein: ASSLEPGNTIY
V gene: TRBV11-2
J gene: TRBJ1-3
CDR3 length: 11

CDR3 protein: ASSPGQIQETQY
V gene: TRBV27
J gene: TRBJ2-5
CDR3 length: 12

CDR3 protein: ASSRPGQQETQY
V gene: TRBV7-6
J gene: TRBJ2-5
CDR3 length: 12

CDR3 protein: ASSFPGQAYEQY
V gene: TRBV5-4
J gene: TRBJ2-7
CDR3 length: 12

CDR3 protein: ASTQGGGWYGYT
V gene: TRBV9
J gene: TRBJ1-2
CDR3 length: 12

CDR3 protein: ASTTSDRRGTEAF
V gene: TRBV6-6
J gene: TRBJ1-1
CDR3 length: 13

CDR3 protein: ASSTWDRVNGYT
V gene: TRBV7-8
J gene: TRBJ1-2
CDR3 length: 12

CDR3 protein: ASSLAGENNEQF
V gene: TRBV9
J gene: TRBJ2-1
CDR3 length: 12

CDR3 protein: ASSLRWGGGYT
V gene: TRBV7-2
J gene: TRBJ1-2
CDR3 length: 11

CDR3 protein: ASSFTSGTVNSPLH
V gene: TRBV5-1
J gene: TRBJ1-6
CDR3 length: 14

CDR3 protein: ASGLVQVSTGELF
V gene: TRBV12-5
J gene: TRBJ2-2
CDR3 length: 13

CDR3 protein: ASSLEGETQY
V gene: TRBV11-3
J gene: TRBJ2-5
CDR3 length: 10

CDR3 protein: ASSVAVAGSSYNEQF
V gene: TRBV9
J gene: TRBJ2-1
CDR3 length: 15

CDR3 protein: ASSVGSSGYT
V gene: TRBV19
J gene: TRBJ1-2
CDR3 length: 10

CDR3 protein: ASSPVRDRAYEQY
V gene: TRBV11-1
J gene: TRBJ2-7
CDR3 length: 13

CDR3 protein: ASIPTEMNTEAF
V gene: TRBV2
J gene: TRBJ1-1
CDR3 length: 12